A selection of T cell receptor beta chains follows, all from one sample in a study of blood T cell repertoires in COVID-19. Sequencing used immunoSEQ multiplex PCR; TCRdb keeps in-frame clones, though not all of them. This sample has 250,000 to 300,000 clones, with approximately 90% found just once. Sequencing was done on a sample of PBMCs or T cells enriched from blood (not recorded which). Every receptor here comes from a woman aged 40 to 50 with acute COVID-19. Each CDR3 is given with its conserved first and last residue. The D gene is left open where the match is weak. Size tells how often a clone was seen (once, few, many) or the class of an expanded clone, and some rows leave it out.

J	size	V	D	CDR3	DNA
TRBJ2-4	-	TRBV12-3/TRBV12-4	TRBD1	CASGIVGGNIQYF	TGTGCCAGCGGTATTGTAGGGGGCAACATTCAGTACTTC
TRBJ2-7	-	TRBV7-8	TRBD1	CASTSQGYSYEQYF	TGTGCCAGCACCTCACAGGGGTACTCCTACGAGCAGTACTTC
TRBJ2-1	-	TRBV29-1	TRBD2	CSVRTSGAYNEQFF	TGCAGCGTTCGGACTAGCGGGGCCTACAATGAGCAGTTCTTC
TRBJ2-7	few	TRBV7-9	TRBD1	CASSQRTGGHEQYF	TGTGCCAGCAGCCAGAGGACAGGGGGCCACGAGCAGTACTTC
TRBJ1-6	-	TRBV18	-	CASSPRGTVTLHF	TGTGCCAGCTCACCACGGGGCACAGTCACCCTCCACTTT
TRBJ2-7	-	TRBV4-3	-	CASSQEFASGEQYF	TGCGCCAGCAGCCAAGAGTTTGCCAGCGGCGAGCAGTACTTC
TRBJ1-5	-	TRBV4-1	TRBD1	CASSQVYRGTSSNQPQHF	TGCGCCAGCAGCCAAGTATACAGGGGTACGTCGAGCAATCAGCCCCAGCATTTT
TRBJ1-4	few	TRBV28	-	CASSPGTDPTNEKLFF	TGTGCCAGCAGTCCTGGGACTGACCCAACTAATGAAAAACTGTTTTTT
TRBJ1-5	-	TRBV5-8	TRBD1	CASSSRDRVRNQPQHF	TGTGCCAGCAGCTCCCGGGACAGGGTGAGGAATCAGCCCCAGCATTTT
TRBJ1-3	once	TRBV11-2	TRBD1	CASSAKTRGLRGNTIYF	TGTGCCAGCAGCGCCAAAACCAGGGGGTTGCGAGGAAACACCATATATTTT
TRBJ2-5	-	TRBV14	TRBD1	CASSTGGGETQYF	TGTGCCAGCAGCACAGGGGGCGGAGAGACCCAGTACTTC
TRBJ2-7	-	TRBV7-2	-	CASSSQSGIYEQYF	TGTGCCAGCAGCTCACAGAGCGGCATCTACGAGCAGTACTTC
TRBJ1-2	-	TRBV2	-	CASTMEKGANYGYTF	TGTGCCAGCACCATGGAGAAGGGGGCTAACTATGGCTACACCTTC
TRBJ2-2	-	TRBV6-1	TRBD2	CASSEGLASTGELFF	TGTGCCAGCAGTGAAGGACTAGCGAGCACCGGGGAGCTGTTTTTT
TRBJ1-2	-	TRBV29-1	TRBD1	CSSVRGQGYTF	TGCAGCTCCGTTAGGGGACAGGGCTACACCTTC
TRBJ1-6	-	TRBV25-1	-	CASSEQGSGVHF	TGTGCCAGCAGTGAACAGGGGTCAGGGGTGCACTTT